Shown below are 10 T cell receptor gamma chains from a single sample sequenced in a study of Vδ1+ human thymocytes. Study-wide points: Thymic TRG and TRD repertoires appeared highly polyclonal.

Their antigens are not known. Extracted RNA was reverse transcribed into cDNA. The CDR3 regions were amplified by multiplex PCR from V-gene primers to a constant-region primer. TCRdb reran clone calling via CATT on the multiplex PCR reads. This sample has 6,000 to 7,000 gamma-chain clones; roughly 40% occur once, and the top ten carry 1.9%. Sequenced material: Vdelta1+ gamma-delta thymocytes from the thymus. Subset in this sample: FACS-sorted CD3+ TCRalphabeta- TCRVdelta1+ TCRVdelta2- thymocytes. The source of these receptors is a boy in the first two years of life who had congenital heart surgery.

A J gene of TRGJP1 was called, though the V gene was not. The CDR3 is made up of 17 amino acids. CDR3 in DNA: TGTGCCACCTGGGACGGGATAGCCCATACCACTGGTTGGTTCAAGATATTT. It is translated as CATWDGIAHTTGWFKIF.

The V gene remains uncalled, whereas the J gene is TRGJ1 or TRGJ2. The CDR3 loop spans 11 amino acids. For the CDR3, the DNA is TGTGCCTTGTGTTATTTCTATAAGAAACTCTTT. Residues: CALCYFYKKLF.

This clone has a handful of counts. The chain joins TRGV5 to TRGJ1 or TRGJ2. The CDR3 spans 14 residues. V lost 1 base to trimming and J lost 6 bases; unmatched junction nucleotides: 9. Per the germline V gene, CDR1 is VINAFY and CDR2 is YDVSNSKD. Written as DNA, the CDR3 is TGTGCCACCTGGGACAGAGACCCTAGTTATAAGAAACTCTTT. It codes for CATWDRDPSYKKLF.

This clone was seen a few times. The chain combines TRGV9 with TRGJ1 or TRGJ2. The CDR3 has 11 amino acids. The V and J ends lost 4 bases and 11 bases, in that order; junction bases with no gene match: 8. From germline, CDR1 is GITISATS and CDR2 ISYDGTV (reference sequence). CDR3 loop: CALWEPFQKLF. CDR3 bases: TGTGCCTTGTGGGAACCCTTTCAGAAACTCTTT.

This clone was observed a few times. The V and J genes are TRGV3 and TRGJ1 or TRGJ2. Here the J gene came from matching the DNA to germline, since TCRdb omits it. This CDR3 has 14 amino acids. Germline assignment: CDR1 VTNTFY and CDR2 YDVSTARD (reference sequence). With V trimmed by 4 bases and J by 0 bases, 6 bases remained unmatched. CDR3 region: CATWERSNYYKKLF. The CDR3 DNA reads TGTGCCACCTGGGAAAGATCGAATTATTATAAGAAACTCTTT.

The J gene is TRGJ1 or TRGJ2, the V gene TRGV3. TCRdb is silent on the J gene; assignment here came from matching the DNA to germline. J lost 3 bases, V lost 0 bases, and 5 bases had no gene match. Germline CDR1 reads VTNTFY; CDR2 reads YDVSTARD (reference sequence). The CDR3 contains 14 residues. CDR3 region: CATWDRRPYYKKLF. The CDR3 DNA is TGTGCCACCTGGGACAGGCGCCCTTATTATAAGAAACTCTTT.

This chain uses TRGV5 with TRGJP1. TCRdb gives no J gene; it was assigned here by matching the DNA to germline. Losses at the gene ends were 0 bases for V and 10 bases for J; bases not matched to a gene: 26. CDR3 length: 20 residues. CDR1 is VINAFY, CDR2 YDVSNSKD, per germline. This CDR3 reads CATWDRPRRRGSGEIWFKIF. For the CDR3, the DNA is TGTGCCACCTGGGACAGGCCAAGGCGGAGGGGGAGCGGGGAGATTTGGTTCAAGATATTT.

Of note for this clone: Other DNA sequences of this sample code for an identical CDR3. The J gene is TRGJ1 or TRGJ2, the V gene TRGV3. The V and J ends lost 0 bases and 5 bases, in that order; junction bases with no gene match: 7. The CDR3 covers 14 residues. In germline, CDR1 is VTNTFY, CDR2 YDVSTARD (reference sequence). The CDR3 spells CATWDRPGHYKKLF. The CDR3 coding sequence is TGTGCCACCTGGGACAGGCCGGGTCATTATAAGAAACTCTTT.

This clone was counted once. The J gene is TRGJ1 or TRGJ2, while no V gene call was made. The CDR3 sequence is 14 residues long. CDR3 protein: CATFDVGFHYKKLF. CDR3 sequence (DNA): TGTGCCACCTTTGACGTGGGATTTCATTATAAGAAACTCTTT.

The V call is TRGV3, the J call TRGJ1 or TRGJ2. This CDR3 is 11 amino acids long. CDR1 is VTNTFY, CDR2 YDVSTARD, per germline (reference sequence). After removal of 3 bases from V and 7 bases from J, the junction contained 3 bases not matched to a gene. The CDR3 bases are TGTGCCACCTGGGACGGGTATAAGAAACTCTTT. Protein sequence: CATWDGYKKLF.